This T cell receptor (beta chain) was captured by sequencing in a study of cytomegalovirus exposure and HLA in healthy donors. It was with 60 Vbeta and 13 Jbeta primers that the PCR ran. TCRdb's copy holds only in-frame clones and misses some; the assay was immunoSEQ multiplex PCR. The table shows 100,000 to 120,000 clones, with about 15% occurring only once. The length of the CDR3 is 13 residues. The germline gives CDR1 SQVTM, CDR2 ANQGSEA. V was pared by 4 bases and J by 3 bases, with 2 bases of the junction left unmatched. The sequence was collected from a female donor in good health and CMV-seronegative. The chain couples TRBV29-1 to TRBJ2-5; TRBD2 agrees at 10 bases. The sequencing input was PBMCs. In DNA form, the CDR3 reads TGCAGCGTTGTACTAGCGGGGAAAGAGACCCAGTACTTC. Its translation: CSVVLAGKETQYF.